The next 21 T cell receptor beta chains were all read from a single sample in a study of T cell responses to AZD1222 COVID-19 vaccine. Produced via immunoSEQ multiplex PCR; TCRdb's table is partial and in-frame only. The table lists some 100,000 clones, around nine tenths of them singletons. This sample comprised peripheral blood, obtained on day 0 of AZD1222 vaccination. The receptor set was obtained from an adult in good health.

This rearrangement joins TRBV4-3 to TRBJ2-7; 11 nucleotides align to TRBD1. TRBJ2-1 matches the DNA end more closely, so the J call is doubtful. Germline CDR1 LGHNA, CDR2 YSLEER. CDR3 length equals 15 residues. DNA for the CDR3: TGCGCCAGCAGCCAGGGACAGGGGGGCCACAATGAGCAGTTCTTC. Amino acids: CASSQGQGGHNEQFF.

This chain links TRBV7-9 with TRBJ2-3; no clear D gene. CDR3 length equals 16 residues. The germline V gene has CDR1 SEHNR and CDR2 FQNEAQ (reference sequence). The V gene lost 5 bases and the J gene lost 0 bases, with 15 bases spanning the gap. The CDR3 sequence is CASSPWAGSSTDTQYF. CDR3 nucleotides: TGTGCCAGCAGCCCGTGGGCCGGGTCTAGCACAGATACGCAGTATTTT.

The chain recombines TRBV28 with TRBJ2-1; D not resolved. The CDR3 consists of 15 residues. The V end lost 6 bases, the J end lost 0 bases, and 12 bases lay between the germline ends. CDR1 is MDHEN, CDR2 SYDVKM, per germline. The CDR3 reads CASRPAWSSYNEQFF. The CDR3 nucleotides are TGTGCCAGCAGACCCGCCTGGAGCTCCTACAATGAGCAGTTCTTC.

The chain combines TRBV14 with TRBJ2-3; TRBD2 matches at 11 bases. This CDR3 is 16 amino acids long. Germline V CDR1 and CDR2: SGHDN, FVKESK. Germline trimming cut 2 bases from V and 4 bases from J; bases unmatched to any gene: 5. CDR3 sequence reads: CASSQLLAGVSDTQYF. The CDR3 region has the DNA TGTGCCAGCAGCCAACTACTAGCGGGAGTGTCAGATACGCAGTATTTT.

The V and J genes are TRBV5-1 and TRBJ2-7, with a tentative D call TRBD2 (6 bases). CDR1 is SGHRS and CDR2 is YFSETQ in the germline V gene. Trimming cost V 3 bases and J 6 bases, with 25 bases left between them. The CDR3 is 17 residues long. CDR3 region: CASSSQEGRSGTREQYF. The CDR3 DNA reads TGCGCCAGCAGCTCTCAGGAGGGACGGAGCGGTACTCGCGAGCAGTACTTC. Looking up the rest from reference TRBV5-1 and TRBJ2-7 gives the full variable domain: KAGVTQTPRYLIKTRGQQVTLSCSPISGHRSVSWYQQTPGQGLQFLFEYFSETQRNKGNFPGRFSGRQFSNSRSEMNVSTLELGDSALYLCASSSQEGRSGTREQYFGPGTRLTVT.

This chain connects TRBV19 to TRBJ1-5; D perhaps matches TRBD1 (6 bases). CDR3 length: 13 amino acids. V was trimmed by 3 bases and J by 7 bases, leaving 10 bases between them. CDR1 is LNHDA and CDR2 is SQIVND in the germline V gene (reference sequence). The DNA for the CDR3 is TGTGCCAGTAGTATCCAGGGGCTCCAGCCCCAGCATTTT. This translates into CASSIQGLQPQHF.

This clone has only a few counts. The chain has TRBV7-3 and TRBJ2-1; 14 positions agree with TRBD2. The germline gives CDR1 SGHTA, CDR2 FQGTGA. This CDR3 contains 16 residues. V lost 3 bases, J lost 4 bases, and 2 bases stayed unmatched. DNA for the CDR3: TGTGCCAGCAGCTTCGGGACTAGCGGGAGTTACAATGAGCAGTTCTTC. Its protein is CASSFGTSGSYNEQFF.

This clone was seen once. CDR3 coding DNA: TGTGCCAGCAGTCCTGGGACAGGGGAAAGGAAGCAGTACTTC. Its translation: CASSPGTGERKQYF. The chain employs TRBV6-5 and TRBJ2-7; 10 bases fit TRBD1. The CDR3 loop spans 14 amino acids. The J segment lost 8 bases and the V segment lost 5 bases, leaving 9 bases of the junction unmatched. The germline CDR1 and CDR2 sequences are MNHEY and SVGAGI.

The genes are TRBV7-6 and TRBJ1-5; maybe TRBD1 (5 bases). This CDR3 is 13 amino acids long. The V end lost 1 base, the J end lost 8 bases, and 9 bases lay between the germline ends. Germline loops: CDR1 SGHVS, CDR2 FNYEAQ. The CDR3 sequence is CASSLVIGEPQHF. For the CDR3, the DNA is TGTGCCAGCAGCTTAGTCATAGGGGAGCCCCAGCATTTT.

The genes are TRBV20-1 and TRBJ2-3, with 7 bases identical to TRBD1. Germline loops: CDR1 DFQATT, CDR2 SNEGSKA (reference sequence). V lost 6 bases, J lost 8 bases, and 5 bases stayed unmatched. This CDR3 contains 11 residues. The CDR3 nucleotides are TGCAGTGCCCACGACAGGGCTACGCAGTATTTT. Its protein product is CSAHDRATQYF.

The chain couples TRBV15 to TRBJ2-1, with D perhaps assigned TRBD1 or TRBD2 (5 bases each). The CDR3 consists of 14 residues. Trimming cost V 2 bases and J 4 bases, with 9 bases left between them. The germline CDR1 and CDR2 sequences are LNHNV and YYDKDF (reference sequence). In nucleotides, the CDR3 is TGTGCCACCAGCAGACGGGGCTTATACAATGAGCAGTTCTTC. Protein sequence: CATSRRGLYNEQFF.

This clone was detected a few times. The V call is TRBV19, the J call TRBJ1-1; D is unclear. The V end lost 0 bases, the J end lost 1 base, and 3 bases lay between the germline ends. CDR3 length: 13 residues. Germline CDR1 reads LNHDA; CDR2 reads SQIVND (reference sequence). The CDR3 DNA is TGTGCCAGTAGTATAGAGAGGAACACTGAAGCTTTCTTT. Amino acid sequence: CASSIERNTEAFF. The variable domain in full, completed from reference TRBV19 and TRBJ1-1, reads DGGITQSPKYLFRKEGQNVTLSCEQNLNHDAMYWYRQDPGQGLRLIYYSQIVNDFQKGDIAEGYSVSREKKESFPLTVTSAQKNPTAFYLCASSIERNTEAFFGQGTRLTVV.

V usage is TRBV7-4 and J usage is TRBJ1-5; possibly TRBD1 for D (5 bases). Trimming cost V 7 bases and J 0 bases, with 19 bases left between them. CDR1 is SGHVT and CDR2 is SQSDAQ in the germline V gene. The CDR3 sequence is 17 residues long. CDR3 sequence (DNA): TGTGCCAGCACCCGGGACGGGGGGTCTATTAGCAATCAGCCCCAGCATTTT. It translates to CASTRDGGSISNQPQHF.

The chain recombines TRBV27 with TRBJ2-7; D gene ambiguous. Germline CDR1 reads MNHEY; CDR2 reads SMNVEV (reference sequence). This CDR3 has 12 residues. The V and J ends lost 5 bases and 5 bases respectively, with 10 bases between them. CDR3 sequence (DNA): TGTGCCAGCAGTCGTACCCCCCACGAGCAGTACTTC. It specifies CASSRTPHEQYF.

The V gene is TRBV7-6, the J gene TRBJ2-2; 9 bases agree with TRBD1. The CDR3 runs 16 residues. Trimming took 5 bases from V and 4 from J; bases not matched to a gene: 8. Looked up from germline, CDR1 is SGHVS and CDR2 is FNYEAQ. CDR3 in DNA: TGTGCCAGCAGCCAAATACAGGGGGCACTCACCGGGGAGCTGTTTTTT. Its translation is CASSQIQGALTGELFF.

The chain is built from TRBV5-1 and TRBJ1-6; D is undetermined. The CDR3 is 15 residues long. V was pared by 5 bases and J by 10 bases, with 19 bases between. The V gene's germline CDR1 is SGHRS and CDR2 YFSETQ. In nucleotides, the CDR3 is TGCGCCAGCAGTGACGACCCCCGAGTAGGCTCACCCCTCCACTTT. Protein sequence: CASSDDPRVGSPLHF.

Regarding this clone: Other DNA sequences in the same sample also yield this CDR3. The V and J genes are TRBV28 and TRBJ1-5, with D unclear. CDR3 length: 13 residues. Per the germline V gene, CDR1 is MDHEN and CDR2 is SYDVKM. V dropped 5 bases and J dropped 2 bases, with 7 bases sitting between them. CDR3 loop: CASSPPGNQPQHF. In nucleotides, the CDR3 is TGTGCCAGCAGTCCCCCGGGCAATCAGCCCCAGCATTTT.

The rearrangement joins TRBV7-2 to TRBJ2-7; TRBD1 matches at 7 bases. The CDR3 runs 15 residues. Germline CDR1 is SGHTA and CDR2 is FQGNSA. Trimming at V came to 1 base and at J to 2 bases, leaving 5 bases not matched to a gene. The CDR3 region has the DNA TGTGCCAGCAGCTTAGGAGGGGGCTCTACCTACGAGCAGTACTTC. It codes for CASSLGGGSTYEQYF.

The gene calls are TRBV5-5 and TRBJ1-1, with D unresolved. There are 14 residues in the CDR3. Between the trimmed V and J ends, which lost 1 base and 5 bases, there was a span of 12 bases. Germline V gene sequence: CDR1 SGHKS, CDR2 YYEKEE (reference sequence). This CDR3 is CASSLSGDGTEAFF. Here the CDR3 DNA reads TGTGCCAGCAGCTTGAGCGGCGACGGGACTGAAGCTTTCTTT.

This sequence joins TRBV28 and TRBJ2-7; D not certain. V lost 2 bases to trimming and J lost 0 bases, with 8 bases between them. CDR1 MDHEN and CDR2 SYDVKM come from the germline V gene. There are 14 residues in the CDR3. CDR3 sequence (DNA): TGTGCCAGCAGTTTAATCAACACCTCCTACGAGCAGTACTTC. Its protein product is CASSLINTSYEQYF.

J is TRBJ1-1 and V is TRBV5-6, with D possibly matching TRBD1 (5 bases). V lost 8 bases and J 3 bases, leaving 17 bases between the germline ends. CDR1 SGHDT and CDR2 YYEEEE come from the germline V gene. CDR3 length equals 14 residues. CDR3 sequence (DNA): TGTGCCAGTGCCTCAGGGTTAAGGGACACTGAAGCTTTCTTT. Encoded protein: CASASGLRDTEAFF.